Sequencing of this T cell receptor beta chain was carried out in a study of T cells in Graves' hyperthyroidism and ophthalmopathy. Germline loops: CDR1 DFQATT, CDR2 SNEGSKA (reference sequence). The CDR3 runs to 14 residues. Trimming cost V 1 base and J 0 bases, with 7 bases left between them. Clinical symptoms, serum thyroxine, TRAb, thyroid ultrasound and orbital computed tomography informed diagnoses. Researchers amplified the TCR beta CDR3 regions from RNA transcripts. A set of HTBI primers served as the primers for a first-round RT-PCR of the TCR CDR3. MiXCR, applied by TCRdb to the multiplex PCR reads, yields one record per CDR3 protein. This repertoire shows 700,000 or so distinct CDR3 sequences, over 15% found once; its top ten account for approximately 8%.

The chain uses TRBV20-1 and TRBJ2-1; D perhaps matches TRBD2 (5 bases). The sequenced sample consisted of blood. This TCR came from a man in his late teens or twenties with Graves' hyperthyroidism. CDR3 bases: TGCAGTGCTAGAGGGGCGGGCTCCTACAATGAGCAGTTCTTC. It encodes CSARGAGSYNEQFF.